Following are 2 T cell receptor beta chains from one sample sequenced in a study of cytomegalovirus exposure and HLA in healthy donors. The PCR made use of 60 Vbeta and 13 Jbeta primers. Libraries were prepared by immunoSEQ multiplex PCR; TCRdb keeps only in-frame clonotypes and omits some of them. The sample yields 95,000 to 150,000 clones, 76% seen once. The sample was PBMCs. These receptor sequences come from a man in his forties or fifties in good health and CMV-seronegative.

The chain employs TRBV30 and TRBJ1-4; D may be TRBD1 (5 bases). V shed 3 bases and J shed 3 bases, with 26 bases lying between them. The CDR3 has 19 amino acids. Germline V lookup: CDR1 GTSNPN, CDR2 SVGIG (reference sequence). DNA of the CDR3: TGTGCCTGGAGACCTCTGGGCAGGGTGACCGAAGTCTCTAATGAAAAACTGTTTTTT. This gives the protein CAWRPLGRVTEVSNEKLFF.

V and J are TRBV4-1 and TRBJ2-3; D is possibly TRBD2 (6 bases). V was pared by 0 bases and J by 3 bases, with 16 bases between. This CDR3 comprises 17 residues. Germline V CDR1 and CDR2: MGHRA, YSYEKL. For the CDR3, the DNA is TGCGCCAGCAGCCAAGACAGTTCGACGGGGGAGACAGATACGCAGTATTTT. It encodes CASSQDSSTGETDTQYF.